This T cell receptor beta chain was observed in a study of patients and donors after allogeneic stem cell transplantation. This clonotype showed up many times. The CDR3 loop spans 14 amino acids. Per germline, CDR1 LGHNA and CDR2 YNFKEQ. Trimming removed 8 bases from V and 5 bases from J; junction bases left unmatched: 9. TCRdb re-analysed the RT-PCR reads in MiXCR, keeping a single row per CDR3 protein. The profile shows some 960,000 distinct CDR3 sequences, approximately 18% of them singletons. Sequenced material: blood, either unsorted or a sorted T cell fraction (not recorded which). The chain has TRBV4-2 and TRBJ2-1; 7 bases align to TRBD1. The TCR sequence derives from a human donor who was either an allogeneic HSCT recipient or a stem cell or donor lymphocyte infusion donor (not recorded which). It is not recorded whose cells these are; they may come from a transplant donor. CDR3 region: CASQPTGRDNEQFF. Written as DNA, the CDR3 is TGTGCCAGCCAACCGACAGGGCGGGACAATGAGCAGTTCTTC.